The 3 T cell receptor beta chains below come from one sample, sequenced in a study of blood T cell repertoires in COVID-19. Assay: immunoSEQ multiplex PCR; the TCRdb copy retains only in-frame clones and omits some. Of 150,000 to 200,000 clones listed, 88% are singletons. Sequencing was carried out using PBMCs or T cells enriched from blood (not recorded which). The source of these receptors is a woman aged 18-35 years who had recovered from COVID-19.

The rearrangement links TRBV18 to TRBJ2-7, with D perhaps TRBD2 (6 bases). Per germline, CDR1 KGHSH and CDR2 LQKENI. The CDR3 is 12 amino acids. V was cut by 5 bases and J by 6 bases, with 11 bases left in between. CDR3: CASSGGKAEQYF. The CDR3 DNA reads TGTGCCAGCTCAGGGGGGAAGGCCGAGCAGTACTTC.

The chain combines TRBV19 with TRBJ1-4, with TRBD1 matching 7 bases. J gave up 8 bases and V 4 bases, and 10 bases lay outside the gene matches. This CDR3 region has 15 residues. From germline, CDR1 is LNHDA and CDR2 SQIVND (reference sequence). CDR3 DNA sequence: TGTGCCAGTAGTACACAAGGGGGCGTCGGGGAAAAACTGTTTTTT. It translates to CASSTQGGVGEKLFF.

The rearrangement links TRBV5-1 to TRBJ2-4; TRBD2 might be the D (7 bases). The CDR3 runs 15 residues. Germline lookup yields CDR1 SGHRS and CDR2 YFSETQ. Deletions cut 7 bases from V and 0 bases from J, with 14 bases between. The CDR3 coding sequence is TGCGCCAGCTCTAGGGGGGGCCTAGCCAAAAACATTCAGTACTTC. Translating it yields CASSRGGLAKNIQYF.